These 11 T cell receptor beta chains were all obtained from the same sample, sequenced in a study of CD8 T cells in ankylosing spondylitis. Findings and limits, study-wide: One TCR beta motif, made up of roughly 8 highly homologous variants, appeared characteristic of ankylosing spondylitis blood.

TCRdb re-called the 5' RACE reads with MiXCR, one entry per CDR3 protein. The sample shows some 800,000 distinct CDR3 sequences, 12% of them seen only once. Antigen specificity for these receptors is unknown. Sequencing was performed on blood, either unsorted or a sorted T cell fraction (not recorded which). Receptors originate from a male donor with ankylosing spondylitis.

This clonotype has only a few counts. The chain combines TRBV24-1 with TRBJ1-5; no clear D gene. Germline CDR1 is KGHDR and CDR2 is SFDVKD. V was trimmed by 1 base and J by 5 bases, leaving 2 bases between them. The CDR3 spans 12 residues. The DNA of the CDR3 is TGTGCCACCAGTGATTTCGATCAGCCCCAGCATTTT. This gives the protein CATSDFDQPQHF.

Only a few counts were recorded for this clonotype. The chain recombines TRBV20-1 with TRBJ1-6; maybe TRBD1 (5 bases). The germline V gene has CDR1 DFQATT and CDR2 SNEGSKA (reference sequence). This CDR3 is built from 13 residues. Trimming shortened V by 2 bases and J by 8 bases, and 10 bases separated the two germline ends. CDR3 in amino acids: CSARTRGHSPLHF. DNA for the CDR3: TGCAGTGCTAGAACCCGGGGACATTCACCCCTCCACTTT.

This clonotype has ten or more counts. V gene TRBV27 combines with J gene TRBJ1-5; D perhaps matches TRBD1 (6 bases). The CDR3 runs 13 residues. Germline V gene sequence: CDR1 MNHEY, CDR2 SMNVEV (reference sequence). The germline V and J ends were trimmed by 5 bases and 9 bases, with 14 bases remaining between them. The chain's CDR3 is CASSPLQGRPQHF. DNA of the CDR3: TGTGCCAGCAGTCCCCTACAGGGTCGGCCCCAGCATTTT.

This chain's CDR3 is CASSLDYRDRSFF. The CDR3 coding sequence is TGCGCCAGCAGCTTAGACTACCGGGACAGGTCGTTCTTC. The chain joins TRBV5-1 to TRBJ2-1; 8 positions agree with TRBD1. Germline V gene sequence: CDR1 SGHRS, CDR2 YFSETQ. J lost 15 bases, V lost 2 bases, and 10 bases had no gene match. The CDR3 runs 13 residues.

This clonotype was observed at least ten times. The chain carries TRBV5-4 and TRBJ2-1; maybe TRBD2 (6 bases). CDR3 length equals 14 residues. Germline V gene sequence: CDR1 SGHNT, CDR2 YYREEE (reference sequence). V was pared by 3 bases and J by 3 bases, with 10 bases between. CDR3 nucleotide sequence: TGTGCCAGCAGCTCTGGGAGGCACTACAATGAGCAGTTCTTC. Amino acids: CASSSGRHYNEQFF.

This clonotype was counted many times. This rearrangement joins TRBV29-1 to TRBJ2-5, with TRBD2 identical over 9 bases. Looked up from germline, CDR1 is SQVTM and CDR2 is ANQGSEA. Trimming at V came to 5 bases and at J to 1 base, leaving 8 bases not matched to a gene. CDR3 length: 15 amino acids. The CDR3 DNA is TGCAGCGTTCTCGCTAGCGGGACATTCCAAGAGACCCAGTACTTC. This sequence encodes CSVLASGTFQETQYF.

This clonotype was detected many times. CDR3 nucleotides: TGCAGCGTCCTAGAGGCGGCTTATGTTGCTACAACTAATGAAAAACTGTTTTTT. This codes for CSVLEAAYVATTNEKLFF. The chain recombines TRBV29-1 with TRBJ1-4; D gene unclear. This CDR3 region has 18 residues. The V end lost 6 bases, the J end lost 0 bases, and 23 bases lay between the germline ends. From germline, CDR1 is SQVTM and CDR2 ANQGSEA.

This clonotype was counted between two and nine times. The chain has TRBV7-9 and TRBJ1-4; 7 bases align to TRBD1. This CDR3 is 15 amino acids long. CDR1 is SEHNR, CDR2 FQNEAQ, per germline (reference sequence). V lost 3 bases to trimming and J lost 3 bases; unmatched junction nucleotides: 4. CDR3 sequence: CASSFGGTANEKLFF. The CDR3 coding sequence is TGTGCCAGCAGCTTTGGCGGGACAGCTAATGAAAAACTGTTTTTT.

This clonotype was seen only a few times. The genes are TRBV29-1 and TRBJ2-3; no firm D call. The CDR3 has 14 amino acids. V lost 4 bases, J lost 0 bases, and 11 bases lay in between. Germline V gene lookup returns CDR1 SQVTM and CDR2 ANQGSEA. The CDR3 sequence is CSVVDSPSTDTQYF. The CDR3 bases are TGCAGCGTTGTTGATAGCCCGAGCACAGATACGCAGTATTTT.

The CDR3 region is CASSRLVGRATDTQYF. In DNA form, the CDR3 reads TGTGCCAGCAGCCGCCTAGTGGGGAGGGCAACAGATACGCAGTATTTT. The rearrangement uses TRBV4-2 and TRBJ2-3; 7 bases are shared with TRBD2. The CDR3 totals 16 residues. The V and J ends lost 4 bases and 3 bases, in that order; junction bases with no gene match: 10. Germline CDR1 LGHNA, CDR2 YNFKEQ.

In its sample, this clonotype was seen a few times. The V gene is TRBV7-2, the J gene TRBJ2-3, with D perhaps TRBD2 (5 bases). Germline V gene sequence: CDR1 SGHTA, CDR2 FQGNSA. The CDR3 totals 15 residues. Trimming left V 3 bases short and J 0 bases short, with 10 bases between. The DNA of the CDR3 is TGTGCCAGCAGCTTTCGAGCGGCAAGCACAGATACGCAGTATTTT. Translated: CASSFRAASTDTQYF.